A selection of T cell receptor beta chains follows, all from one sample in a study of cytomegalovirus exposure and HLA in healthy donors. Profiling relied on immunoSEQ multiplex PCR, and the TCRdb table lists in-frame clones only, not all of them. The sample lists approximately 160,000 clones; 70% to 80% were seen once. The source material was PBMCs. The origin of the receptors is a woman in her 30s in good health and CMV-seropositive. Each CDR3 is given with its conserved first and last residue. Fields, in order: clone size, D gene, J gene, CDR3 length, V gene, CDR3 protein, CDR3 DNA. D genes are given only for firm matches. Size is omitted from some rows. Given values are once, few, many or a class for expanded clones.

clone_size: -; d_call: -; j_call: TRBJ1-4; cdr3_length: 14; v_call: TRBV28; cdr3_aa: CASSQQPDNEKLFF; cdr3_nt: TGTGCCAGCAGTCAACAGCCGGATAATGAAAAACTGTTTTTT
clone_size: -; d_call: -; j_call: TRBJ2-7; cdr3_length: 14; v_call: TRBV19; cdr3_aa: CASSITGPSYEQYF; cdr3_nt: TGTGCCAGTAGTATAACAGGGCCCTCCTACGAGCAGTACTTC
clone_size: -; d_call: -; j_call: TRBJ1-1; cdr3_length: 14; v_call: TRBV18; cdr3_aa: CASSPSGGATEAFF; cdr3_nt: TGTGCCAGCTCACCGAGCGGGGGGGCCACTGAAGCTTTCTTT
clone_size: -; d_call: TRBD2; j_call: TRBJ2-5; cdr3_length: 16; v_call: TRBV7-2; cdr3_aa: CASSLASGRGWETQYF; cdr3_nt: TGTGCCAGCAGCTTAGCGAGCGGGAGAGGTTGGGAGACCCAGTACTTC
clone_size: few; d_call: -; j_call: TRBJ1-1; cdr3_length: 13; v_call: TRBV6-1; cdr3_aa: CACLKKGHTEAFF; cdr3_nt: TGTGCCTGTTTAAAGAAGGGGCACACTGAAGCTTTCTTT
clone_size: -; d_call: TRBD1; j_call: TRBJ1-2; cdr3_length: 15; v_call: TRBV27; cdr3_aa: CASSQTGGAYYGYTF; cdr3_nt: TGTGCCAGCAGTCAGACAGGGGGCGCGTACTATGGCTACACCTTC
clone_size: -; d_call: TRBD1; j_call: TRBJ2-7; cdr3_length: 17; v_call: TRBV9; cdr3_aa: CASSKGTGGDSSYEQYF; cdr3_nt: TGTGCCAGCAGCAAAGGGACAGGGGGCGATTCCTCCTACGAGCAGTACTTC
clone_size: -; d_call: -; j_call: TRBJ1-5; cdr3_length: 11; v_call: TRBV19; cdr3_aa: CASSMGGPQHF; cdr3_nt: TGTGCCAGTAGTATGGGGGGGCCCCAGCATTTT
clone_size: -; d_call: -; j_call: TRBJ1-2; cdr3_length: 13; v_call: TRBV4-1; cdr3_aa: CASSHRQNYGYTF; cdr3_nt: TGCGCCAGCAGCCACAGACAGAACTATGGCTACACCTTC
clone_size: -; d_call: TRBD2; j_call: TRBJ2-2; cdr3_length: 15; v_call: TRBV5-1; cdr3_aa: CASSVAGFGTGELFF; cdr3_nt: TGCGCCAGCAGCGTAGCGGGTTTTGGCACCGGGGAGCTGTTTTTT
clone_size: -; d_call: TRBD1; j_call: TRBJ1-4; cdr3_length: 19; v_call: TRBV7-3; cdr3_aa: CASSYPGDRSRGTNEKLFF; cdr3_nt: TGTGCCAGCAGCTACCCCGGGGACAGGTCACGAGGGACTAATGAAAAACTGTTTTTT
clone_size: -; d_call: -; j_call: TRBJ1-5; cdr3_length: 14; v_call: TRBV15; cdr3_aa: CATSRVQGVQPQHF; cdr3_nt: TGTGCCACCAGCAGAGTACAGGGTGTTCAGCCCCAGCATTTT
clone_size: -; d_call: -; j_call: TRBJ1-2; cdr3_length: 15; v_call: TRBV4-3; cdr3_aa: CASSQDQGWGYGYTF; cdr3_nt: TGCGCCAGCAGCCAAGATCAGGGATGGGGCTATGGCTACACCTTC
clone_size: -; d_call: TRBD2; j_call: TRBJ2-7; cdr3_length: 16; v_call: TRBV15; cdr3_aa: CATSRGLAGGVYEQYF; cdr3_nt: TGTGCCACCAGCAGAGGACTAGCGGGAGGAGTTTACGAGCAGTACTTC
clone_size: -; d_call: -; j_call: TRBJ1-2; cdr3_length: 13; v_call: TRBV6-5; cdr3_aa: CASSWGLNYGYTF; cdr3_nt: TGTGCCAGCAGTTGGGGGCTTAACTATGGCTACACCTTC
clone_size: -; d_call: -; j_call: TRBJ2-5; cdr3_length: 13; v_call: TRBV4-3; cdr3_aa: CASSPGVQETQYF; cdr3_nt: TGCGCCAGCAGCCCCGGGGTCCAAGAGACCCAGTACTTC
clone_size: -; d_call: -; j_call: TRBJ2-7; cdr3_length: 14; v_call: TRBV6-5; cdr3_aa: CASSTEEGVYEQYF; cdr3_nt: TGTGCCAGCAGCACCGAAGAGGGAGTGTACGAGCAGTACTTC
clone_size: -; d_call: TRBD2; j_call: TRBJ2-1; cdr3_length: 15; v_call: TRBV5-1; cdr3_aa: CASSLGTSNYNEQFF; cdr3_nt: TGCGCCAGCAGCTTGGGGACTAGCAACTACAATGAGCAGTTCTTC
clone_size: -; d_call: -; j_call: TRBJ1-2; cdr3_length: 13; v_call: TRBV10-3; cdr3_aa: CAISVRGDYGYTF; cdr3_nt: TGTGCCATCAGTGTGCGGGGGGACTATGGCTACACCTTC
clone_size: -; d_call: -; j_call: TRBJ2-1; cdr3_length: 13; v_call: TRBV6-5; cdr3_aa: CASSYITGNEQFF; cdr3_nt: TGTGCCAGCAGTTACATCACGGGGAATGAGCAGTTCTTC
clone_size: few; d_call: -; j_call: TRBJ2-1; cdr3_length: 12; v_call: TRBV28; cdr3_aa: CASSLERNEQFF; cdr3_nt: TGTGCCAGCAGTTTAGAGAGGAATGAGCAGTTCTTC
clone_size: -; d_call: TRBD1; j_call: TRBJ1-2; cdr3_length: 12; v_call: TRBV28; cdr3_aa: CASSLGQGGYTF; cdr3_nt: TGTGCCAGCAGTCTTGGACAGGGGGGCTACACCTTC
clone_size: -; d_call: -; j_call: TRBJ2-3; cdr3_length: 16; v_call: TRBV7-9; cdr3_aa: CASSFGGTPSTDTQYF; cdr3_nt: TGTGCCAGCAGCTTCGGCGGGACCCCTAGCACAGATACGCAGTATTTT
clone_size: -; d_call: -; j_call: TRBJ1-1; cdr3_length: 14; v_call: TRBV6-5; cdr3_aa: CASSTRGGSTEAFF; cdr3_nt: TGTGCCAGCAGTACCAGGGGCGGGAGTACTGAAGCTTTCTTT
clone_size: -; d_call: -; j_call: TRBJ2-7; cdr3_length: 15; v_call: TRBV4-3; cdr3_aa: CASSQDSGDSYEQYF; cdr3_nt: TGCGCCAGCAGCCAAGATTCAGGGGACTCCTACGAGCAGTACTTC